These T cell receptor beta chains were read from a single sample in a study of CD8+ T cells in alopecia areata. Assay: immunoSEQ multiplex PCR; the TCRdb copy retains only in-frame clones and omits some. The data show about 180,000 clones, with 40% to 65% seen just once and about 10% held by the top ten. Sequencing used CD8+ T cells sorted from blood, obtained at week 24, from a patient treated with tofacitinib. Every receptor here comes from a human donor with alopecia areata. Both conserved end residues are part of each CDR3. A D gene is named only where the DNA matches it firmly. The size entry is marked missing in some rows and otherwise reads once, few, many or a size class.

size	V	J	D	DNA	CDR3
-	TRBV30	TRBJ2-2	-	TGTGCCTGGAGTGTACGGACTGTAACCGGGGAGCTGTTTTTT	CAWSVRTVTGELFF
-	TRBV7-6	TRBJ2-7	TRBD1	TGTGCCAGCAGCCCCAATCCGGGACAGTTCTACGAGCAGTACTTC	CASSPNPGQFYEQYF
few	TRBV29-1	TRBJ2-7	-	TGCAGCGTTGATACAGGATCCTACGAGCAGTACTTC	CSVDTGSYEQYF
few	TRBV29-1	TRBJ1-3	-	TGCAGCGTTGTGACTGGTTTTCCTGGAAACACCATATATTTT	CSVVTGFPGNTIYF
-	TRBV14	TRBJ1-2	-	TGTGCCAGCAGCCCCGGGACTTTCGTCGGCTACACCTTC	CASSPGTFVGYTF
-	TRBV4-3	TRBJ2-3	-	TGCGCCAGCAGCCAAGACCGTAGGGGTCCCAGCACAGATACGCAGTATTTT	CASSQDRRGPSTDTQYF
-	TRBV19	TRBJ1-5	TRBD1	TGTGCCAGCCGGAAGGACAGGGGTAATCAGCCCCAGCATTTT	CASRKDRGNQPQHF
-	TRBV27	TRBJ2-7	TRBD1	TGTGCCAGCAGTTTCGGGACAGGAACCTACGAGCAGTACTTC	CASSFGTGTYEQYF
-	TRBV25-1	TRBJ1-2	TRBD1	TGTGCCAGCAGTTCAACAGGGGACTATGGCTACACCTTC	CASSSTGDYGYTF
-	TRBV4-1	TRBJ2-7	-	TGCGCCAGCAGCCAAGCCGGGACATTCAAATCCTACGAGCAGTACTTC	CASSQAGTFKSYEQYF
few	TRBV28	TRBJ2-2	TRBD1	TGTGCCAGCAAGACAGGGGGAGACACCGGGGAGCTGTTTTTT	CASKTGGDTGELFF
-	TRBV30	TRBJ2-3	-	TGTGCCTGGAGTGCATTGGGAAGGGGTACAGATACGCAGTATTTT	CAWSALGRGTDTQYF
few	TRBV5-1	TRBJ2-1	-	TGCGCCAGCAGCTTGTATCAGGGGTCCTACAATGAGCAGTTCTTC	CASSLYQGSYNEQFF
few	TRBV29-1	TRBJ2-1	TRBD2	TGCAGCGTTGAGAGTCAGGTCCGGCGGGGGGGCCCGAATGAGCAGTTCTTC	CSVESQVRRGGPNEQFF
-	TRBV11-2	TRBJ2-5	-	TGTGCCAGCAGCTTGTCAGGGGATGGGGAGACCCAGTACTTC	CASSLSGDGETQYF
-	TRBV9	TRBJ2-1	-	TGTGCCAGCAGCGTAGACCAGGGCAAATACAATGAGCAGTTCTTC	CASSVDQGKYNEQFF
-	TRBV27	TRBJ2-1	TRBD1	TGTGCCACCGAGGACAGGGAGAAACCAAACAATGAGCAGTTCTTC	CATEDREKPNNEQFF
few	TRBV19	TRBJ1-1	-	TGTGCCAGTAGTTACTTCGGGGACACTGAAGCTTTCTTT	CASSYFGDTEAFF
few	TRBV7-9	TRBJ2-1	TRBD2	TGTGCCAGCAGCCTACCCTCGACTAGCCATGAGCAGTTCTTC	CASSLPSTSHEQFF
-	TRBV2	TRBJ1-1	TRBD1	TGTGCCAGCAAAGACAGGGCTGTTGAAGCTTTCTTT	CASKDRAVEAFF
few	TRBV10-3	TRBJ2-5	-	TGTGCCATCAGTGATGGGGGGGACAGCCAAGAGACCCAGTACTTC	CAISDGGDSQETQYF
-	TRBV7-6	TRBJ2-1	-	TGTGCCAGCAGCTTAGTTTTCAATGAGCAGTTCTTC	CASSLVFNEQFF
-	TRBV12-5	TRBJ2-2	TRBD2	TGTGCTAGTGGTTCCGTTAGCGGGGGGCCGCCCGGGGAGCTGTTTTTT	CASGSVSGGPPGELFF